The entry below describes one T cell receptor beta chain. Methods used by the authors: The assay estimated nucleated cells by amplifying reference gene primers. Measured with immunoSEQ multiplex PCR; TCRdb has only the in-frame clones, and not every one. V and J calls and clone size follow that table, whereas D and trimming were derived from the DNA. This sample has fewer than 300,000 clones; 65% to 85% occur once, and the top ten carry approximately 14%. A Seattle source enrolled patients during active infection and followed them longitudinally. From germline, CDR1 is SQVTM and CDR2 ANQGSEA. The CDR3 spans 15 residues. V gave up 7 bases and J gave up 7 bases; unmatched junction bases: 14. These data belong to a study of blood T cell repertoires in COVID-19. Study information: Specimens from acute and convalescent COVID-19 originated in the United States, Italy and Spain. Sources were T cells, B-cell-depleted T cells, or PBMCs; the material itself was cDNA or gDNA.

The chain carries TRBV29-1 and TRBJ2-2; 8 nucleotides line up with TRBD1. The sequenced sample consisted of peripheral blood. This clonotype originated in a person between 65 and 80 years old with COVID-19, enrolled during active disease. DNA of the CDR3: TGCAGCGCCCGAAGGCAGGGGGCGCTTAACGGGGAGCTGTTTTTT. Protein sequence: CSARRQGALNGELFF.